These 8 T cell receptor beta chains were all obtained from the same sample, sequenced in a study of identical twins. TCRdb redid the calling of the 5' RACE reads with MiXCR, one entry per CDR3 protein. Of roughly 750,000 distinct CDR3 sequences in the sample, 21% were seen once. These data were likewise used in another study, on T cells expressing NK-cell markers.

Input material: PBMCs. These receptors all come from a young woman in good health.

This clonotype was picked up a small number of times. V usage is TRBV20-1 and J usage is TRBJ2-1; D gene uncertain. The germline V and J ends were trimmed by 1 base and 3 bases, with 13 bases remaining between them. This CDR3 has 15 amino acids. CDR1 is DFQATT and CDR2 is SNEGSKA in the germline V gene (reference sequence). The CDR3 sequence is CSARAVQSLYNEQFF. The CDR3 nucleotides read TGCAGTGCTAGAGCTGTACAGTCCCTCTACAATGAGCAGTTCTTC.

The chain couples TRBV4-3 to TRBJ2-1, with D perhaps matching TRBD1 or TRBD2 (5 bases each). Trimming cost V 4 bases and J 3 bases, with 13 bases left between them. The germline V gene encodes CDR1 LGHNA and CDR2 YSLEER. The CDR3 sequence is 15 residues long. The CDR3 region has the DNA TGCGCCAGCAGCCGGGGGACCCCGGGCTACAATGAGCAGTTCTTC. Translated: CASSRGTPGYNEQFF.

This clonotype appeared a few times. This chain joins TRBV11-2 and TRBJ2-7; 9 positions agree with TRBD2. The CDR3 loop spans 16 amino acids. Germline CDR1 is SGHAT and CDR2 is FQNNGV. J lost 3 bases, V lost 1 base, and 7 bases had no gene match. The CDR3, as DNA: TGTGCCAGCAGCTTAGTCGGGACTAGCTTAGGCTACGAGCAGTACTTC. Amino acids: CASSLVGTSLGYEQYF.

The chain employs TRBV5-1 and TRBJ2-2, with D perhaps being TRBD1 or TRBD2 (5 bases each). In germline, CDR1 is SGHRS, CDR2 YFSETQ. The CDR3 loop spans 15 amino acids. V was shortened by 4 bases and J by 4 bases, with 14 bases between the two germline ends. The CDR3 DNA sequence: TGCGCCAGCAGCCTCTCGAGGGGCCTCACCGGGGAGCTGTTTTTT. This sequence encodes CASSLSRGLTGELFF.

The CDR3 DNA reads TGTGCCAGCAGTTACTACAGGGGGCATAACTATGGCTACACCTTC. Protein sequence: CASSYYRGHNYGYTF. The chain employs TRBV6-5 and TRBJ1-2, with 9 bases lining up with TRBD1. Per germline, CDR1 MNHEY and CDR2 SVGAGI. This CDR3 contains 15 residues. V shed 1 base, J shed 1 base, and the junction held 1 base outside the gene matches.

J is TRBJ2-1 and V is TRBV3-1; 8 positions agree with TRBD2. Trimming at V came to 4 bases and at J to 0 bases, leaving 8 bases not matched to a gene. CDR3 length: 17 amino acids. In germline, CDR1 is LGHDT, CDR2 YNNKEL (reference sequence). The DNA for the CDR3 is TGTGCCAGCAGCCCCTGGGTAAGCGGGAGCTCCTACAATGAGCAGTTCTTC. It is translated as CASSPWVSGSSYNEQFF.

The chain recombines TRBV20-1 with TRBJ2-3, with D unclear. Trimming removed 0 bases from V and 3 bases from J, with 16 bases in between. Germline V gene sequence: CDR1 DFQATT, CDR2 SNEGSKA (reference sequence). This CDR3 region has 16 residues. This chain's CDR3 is CSARDRRLGLTDTQYF. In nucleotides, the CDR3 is TGCAGTGCTAGAGATCGTAGGCTAGGTTTGACAGATACGCAGTATTTT.

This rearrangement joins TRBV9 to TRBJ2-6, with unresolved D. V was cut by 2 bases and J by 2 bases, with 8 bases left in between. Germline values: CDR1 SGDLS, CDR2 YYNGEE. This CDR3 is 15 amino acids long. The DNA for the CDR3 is TGTGCCAGCAGCGTTGGGCCGACTGGGGCCAACGTCCTGACTTTC. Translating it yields CASSVGPTGANVLTF.